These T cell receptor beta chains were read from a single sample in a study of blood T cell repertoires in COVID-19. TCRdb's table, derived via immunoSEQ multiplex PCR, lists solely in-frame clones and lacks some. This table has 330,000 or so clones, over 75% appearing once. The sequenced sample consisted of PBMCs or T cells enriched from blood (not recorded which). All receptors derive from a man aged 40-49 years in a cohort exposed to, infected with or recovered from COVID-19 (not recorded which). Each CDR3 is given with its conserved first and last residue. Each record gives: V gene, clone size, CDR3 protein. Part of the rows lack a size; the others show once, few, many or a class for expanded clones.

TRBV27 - CASRGLEETQYF
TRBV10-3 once CAISPGQGGTDTQYF
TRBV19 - CASSIGDSLGYNEQFF
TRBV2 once CASSAGHRDSNQPQHF
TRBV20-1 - CSGDRGDTQYF
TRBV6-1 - CASSEGFWTAKRKNYGYTF
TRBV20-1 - CSASARTSGVNEQFF
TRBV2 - CASSSNRVDGYTF
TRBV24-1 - CATSESGRGNEQFF
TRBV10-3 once CAISEGARYTGELFF
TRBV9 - CASSVGGIAGANVLTF
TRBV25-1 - CASSPFVGVTEAFF
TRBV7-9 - CASSSTGTSSYEQYF
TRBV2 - CASRLAGGRTTDTQYF
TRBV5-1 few CASSLDRNTEAFF